The 32 T cell receptor beta chains in this list originate from one sample, sequenced in a study of cytomegalovirus exposure and HLA in healthy donors. It was with 60 Vbeta and 13 Jbeta primers that the PCR ran. Libraries were prepared by immunoSEQ multiplex PCR; TCRdb keeps only in-frame clonotypes and omits some of them. The sample holds around 100,000 clones, about 80% seen once. Sequenced input: PBMCs. The receptor source for this set is a woman aged 40 to 50 in good health and CMV-seronegative.

The chain recombines TRBV6-5 with TRBJ2-2; possibly TRBD2 for D (5 bases). Trimming took off 0 bases at V and 9 bases at J, with 14 bases between the two ends. The CDR3 sequence is 15 residues long. CDR1 and CDR2 from the germline V gene are MNHEY and SVGAGI. The CDR3 DNA reads as TGTGCCAGCAGTTACTCCACCGGGGTGGACCGGGAGCTGTTTTTT. As protein: CASSYSTGVDRELFF.

This rearrangement joins TRBV7-2 to TRBJ2-3, with 8 bases fitting TRBD2. This CDR3 comprises 18 residues. Trimming cost V 4 bases and J 4 bases; bases outside gene matches: 16. The germline V gene encodes CDR1 SGHTA and CDR2 FQGNSA. This CDR3 reads CASSSPLGAAGGADTQYF. The CDR3 DNA is TGTGCCAGCAGCTCCCCTTTGGGGGCTGCGGGGGGAGCAGATACGCAGTATTTT.

The rearrangement links TRBV7-2 to TRBJ1-2; TRBD1 might be the D (6 bases). V gave up 5 bases and J gave up 5 bases, with 15 bases separating them. CDR1 and CDR2 from the germline V gene are SGHTA and FQGNSA. CDR3 length: 14 residues. CDR3 residues: CASSERGGAYGYTF. CDR3 sequence (DNA): TGTGCCAGCAGCGAACGAGGGGGGGCTTATGGCTACACCTTC. Based on the CDR3 plus reference TRBV7-2 and TRBJ1-2, the full variable domain is GAGVSQSPSNKVTEKGKDVELRCDPISGHTALYWYRQSLGQGLEFLIYFQGNSAPDKSGLPSDRFSAERTGGSVSTLTIQRTQQEDSAVYLCASSERGGAYGYTFGSGTRLTVV.

This chain joins TRBV5-6 and TRBJ2-7, with 9 positions matching TRBD1. The V and J ends lost 4 bases and 1 base, in that order; junction bases with no gene match: 6. The CDR3 sequence is 15 residues long. Germline CDR1 SGHDT, CDR2 YYEEEE. The chain's CDR3 is CASSGRTGASYEQYF. The CDR3, as DNA: TGTGCCAGCAGCGGTCGGACAGGGGCGTCCTACGAGCAGTACTTC.

Here the CDR3 reads CASRQDSARTFNTQYF. CDR3 nucleotides: TGTGCCAGCAGACAAGACAGTGCCCGGACGTTTAATACGCAGTATTTT. This chain connects TRBV28 to TRBJ2-3; D is possibly TRBD1 (5 bases). This CDR3 contains 16 residues. Germline V gene lookup returns CDR1 MDHEN and CDR2 SYDVKM. The germline V and J ends were trimmed by 6 bases and 7 bases, with 23 bases remaining between them.

The chain combines TRBV4-3 with TRBJ2-2; TRBD1 agrees at 7 bases. There are 16 residues in the CDR3. The V segment lost 5 bases and the J segment 0 bases; nucleotides outside the gene matches: 6. Germline CDR1 LGHNA, CDR2 YSLEER. CDR3 amino acids: CASSDLGTANTGELFF. The DNA for the CDR3 is TGCGCCAGCAGCGACCTAGGGACAGCGAACACCGGGGAGCTGTTTTTT.

The V and J genes are TRBV5-1 and TRBJ2-7, with D tentatively TRBD1 (5 bases). This CDR3 region has 12 residues. Between the trimmed V and J ends, which lost 1 base and 6 bases, there was a span of 8 bases. Germline V gene data show CDR1 as SGHRS and CDR2 as YFSETQ. CDR3 sequence reads: CASSLPDSEQYF. In nucleotides, the CDR3 is TGCGCCAGCAGCTTGCCCGACAGCGAGCAGTACTTC.

The V and J genes are TRBV30 and TRBJ1-1; D might be TRBD1 (6 bases). The CDR3 sequence is 16 residues long. V was cut by 3 bases and J by 4 bases, with 21 bases left in between. Germline V lookup: CDR1 GTSNPN, CDR2 SVGIG (reference sequence). The CDR3 sequence is CAWSARGGRRVTEAFF. DNA for the CDR3: TGTGCCTGGAGCGCCCGGGGGGGCAGGAGGGTCACTGAAGCTTTCTTT.

The genes are TRBV19 and TRBJ1-1; TRBD1 agrees at 9 bases. The V segment lost 3 bases and the J segment 4 bases; nucleotides outside the gene matches: 9. Looked up from germline, CDR1 is LNHDA and CDR2 is SQIVND (reference sequence). The CDR3 loop spans 16 amino acids. Written as DNA, the CDR3 is TGTGCCAGTAGTATTACGGTGGGGACAGGGCCCACTGAAGCTTTCTTT. Translation gives CASSITVGTGPTEAFF.

J is TRBJ2-2 and V is TRBV10-3; tentative D call: TRBD1 (5 bases). With 6 bases removed from V and 7 bases from J, the gap between germline ends came to 18 bases. The CDR3 totals 15 residues. Germline V gene sequence: CDR1 ENHRY, CDR2 SYGVKD. CDR3 bases: TGTGCCATCAGCACAGGAGTTGATGTGAGCGGGGAGCTGTTTTTT. This sequence encodes CAISTGVDVSGELFF.

The chain has TRBV5-1 and TRBJ2-1; a possible D gene is TRBD2 (5 bases). V dropped 3 bases and J dropped 4 bases, with 8 bases sitting between them. Germline V gives CDR1 SGHRS, CDR2 YFSETQ. This CDR3 is 13 amino acids long. CDR3 amino acids: CASSSGVYNEQFF. CDR3 in DNA: TGCGCCAGCAGCTCCGGGGTTTACAATGAGCAGTTCTTC.

The rearrangement joins TRBV4-2 to TRBJ2-5; D possibly corresponds to TRBD2 (6 bases). With 4 bases removed from V and 5 bases from J, the gap between germline ends came to 14 bases. The CDR3 spans 14 residues. Germline values: CDR1 LGHNA, CDR2 YNFKEQ. In nucleotides, the CDR3 is TGTGCCAGCAGCCTCCAGACTAGTACGGAGACCCAGTACTTC. Protein: CASSLQTSTETQYF.

This rearrangement joins TRBV15 to TRBJ2-2; 8 nucleotides line up with TRBD1. This CDR3 has 17 amino acids. V lost 2 bases, J lost 7 bases, and 12 bases stayed unmatched. Germline CDR1 reads LNHNV; CDR2 reads YYDKDF (reference sequence). The DNA for the CDR3 is TGTGCCACCAGCAGATACCTAGCAGGGGGCGTTAGCGGGGAGCTGTTTTTT. Its translation: CATSRYLAGGVSGELFF.

This clone occurred a few times. This chain joins TRBV10-1 and TRBJ2-6; D may be TRBD2 (5 bases). The CDR3 spans 15 residues. CDR1 is WNHNN, CDR2 SYGVQD, per germline (reference sequence). V shed 6 bases and J shed 1 base, with 10 bases lying between them. This CDR3 is CASSDGESGANVLTF. In DNA form, the CDR3 reads TGCGCCAGCAGCGACGGGGAATCTGGGGCCAACGTCCTGACTTTC.

The V and J genes are TRBV7-2 and TRBJ2-5; 9 bases fit TRBD2. CDR1 and CDR2 (germline): SGHTA, FQGNSA. V trimming: 1 base; J trimming: 5 bases; junction bases outside the gene matches: 8. This CDR3 has 16 residues. CDR3 protein: CASSLGAGGLGETQYF. CDR3 nucleotides: TGTGCCAGCAGCTTAGGGGCGGGGGGGCTAGGGGAGACCCAGTACTTC.

The rearrangement joins TRBV7-2 to TRBJ1-6, with unresolved D. V lost 0 bases and J lost 0, with 9 bases in between. Germline V gives CDR1 SGHTA, CDR2 FQGNSA. The CDR3 runs to 17 residues. CDR3 residues: CASSLAELSSYNSPLHF. The CDR3 coding sequence is TGTGCCAGCAGCTTAGCTGAGCTGAGCTCCTATAATTCACCCCTCCACTTT.

The J gene is TRBJ2-1, the V gene TRBV19, with 11 bases matching TRBD2. The CDR3 runs to 18 residues. Germline assignment: CDR1 LNHDA and CDR2 SQIVND (reference sequence). The J segment lost 5 bases and the V segment lost 5 bases, leaving 14 bases of the junction unmatched. CDR3 protein: CASSARGGLAGVNNEQFF. DNA for the CDR3: TGTGCCAGTAGTGCTAGGGGAGGACTAGCGGGTGTTAACAATGAGCAGTTCTTC.

V usage is TRBV5-1 and J usage is TRBJ1-1; 7 positions match TRBD1. The J segment lost 5 bases and the V segment lost 4 bases, leaving 8 bases of the junction unmatched. Germline lookup yields CDR1 SGHRS and CDR2 YFSETQ. The CDR3 loop spans 14 amino acids. The CDR3 DNA reads as TGCGCCAGCAGCCTGACAGGGCCGGGGACTGAAGCTTTCTTT. As protein: CASSLTGPGTEAFF.

The chain is built from TRBV12-5 and TRBJ1-3, with D maybe TRBD1 (5 bases). CDR1 and CDR2 (germline): LGHNT, FRNRAP. The CDR3 runs 17 residues. Trimming removed 2 bases at V and 0 bases at J, with 14 bases between. DNA for the CDR3: TGTGCTAGTGGTTTGTCTACACAGGTGCCCTCTGGAAACACCATATATTTT. It translates to CASGLSTQVPSGNTIYF.

This sequence joins TRBV7-6 and TRBJ2-5; perhaps TRBD1 as D (6 bases). Germline V CDR1 and CDR2: SGHVS, FNYEAQ. Trimming pared 6 bases from V and 9 bases from J, leaving 20 bases between. The CDR3 extends over 14 amino acids. CDR3 region: CASSLTTGQMSQYF. The CDR3 DNA reads TGTGCCAGCAGTCTTACCACAGGGCAGATGTCCCAGTACTTC.

This chain uses TRBV5-5 with TRBJ2-1, with TRBD1 matching 7 bases. The junction had 4 bases not matched to a gene; V was cut back by 0 bases and J by 4 bases. There are 15 residues in the CDR3. Germline V gene sequence: CDR1 SGHKS, CDR2 YYEKEE (reference sequence). The CDR3 DNA reads as TGTGCCAGCAGCTTGGATGGGACAGCTTACAATGAGCAGTTCTTC. Its protein is CASSLDGTAYNEQFF.

The rearrangement links TRBV14 to TRBJ2-7; the match to TRBD1 covers 8 bases. Germline trimming cut 4 bases from V and 2 bases from J; bases unmatched to any gene: 4. The CDR3 spans 14 residues. Germline V gene data show CDR1 as SGHDN and CDR2 as FVKESK. The CDR3 DNA is TGTGCCAGCAGCCGAAACAGGGGGACCTACGAGCAGTACTTC. It translates to CASSRNRGTYEQYF. Full variable domain (rest looked up from reference TRBV14 and TRBJ2-7): EAGVTQFPSHSVIEKGQTVTLRCDPISGHDNLYWYRRVMGKEIKFLLHFVKESKQDESGMPNNRFLAERTGGTYSTLKVQPAELEDSGVYFCASSRNRGTYEQYFGPGTRLTVT.

The chain recombines TRBV14 with TRBJ1-2; maybe TRBD1 (5 bases). The V and J ends lost 4 bases and 3 bases respectively, with 15 bases between them. CDR1 is SGHDN, CDR2 FVKESK, per germline. CDR3 length: 15 amino acids. The CDR3 sequence is CASSLTGRGYYGYTF. The CDR3 bases are TGTGCCAGCAGCCTAACCGGGAGGGGATACTATGGCTACACCTTC.

The rearrangement joins TRBV10-3 to TRBJ1-1, with D perhaps TRBD1 (5 bases). The V end was cut by 7 bases, the J end by 2 bases, with 11 bases between. The CDR3 consists of 13 residues. The germline gives CDR1 ENHRY, CDR2 SYGVKD. CDR3 DNA sequence: TGTGCCATCACCACGGACACCAACACTGAAGCTTTCTTT. Amino acids: CAITTDTNTEAFF.

This clone was observed a few times. The CDR3 reads CASRRGLGRDTQYF. The CDR3 bases are TGTGCCAGCAGGAGGGGACTGGGTCGGGATACGCAGTATTTT. The chain carries TRBV2 and TRBJ2-3, with D possibly being TRBD2 (6 bases). CDR1 SNHLY and CDR2 FYNNEI come from the germline V gene. Between the trimmed V and J ends, which lost 6 bases and 6 bases, there was a span of 16 bases. The CDR3 is 14 amino acids.

The rearrangement uses TRBV27 and TRBJ2-7; 9 bases agree with TRBD2. The ends lost 2 bases at V and 5 bases at J; junction bases unmatched: 16. The CDR3 has 18 residues. CDR1 and CDR2 (germline): MNHEY, SMNVEV (reference sequence). The CDR3 loop is CASSLRRLAVGAVHEQYF. The CDR3, as DNA: TGTGCCAGCAGTTTACGGCGACTAGCGGTGGGAGCGGTCCACGAGCAGTACTTC.

The chain is built from TRBV19 and TRBJ2-2; 8 bases align to TRBD2. Germline trimming cut 3 bases from V and 2 bases from J; bases unmatched to any gene: 2. Germline loops: CDR1 LNHDA, CDR2 SQIVND (reference sequence). The CDR3 is made up of 15 amino acids. In nucleotides, the CDR3 is TGTGCCAGTAGTATTGCGGGGGGCAACACCGGGGAGCTGTTTTTT. It encodes CASSIAGGNTGELFF.

J is TRBJ1-1 and V is TRBV4-3; D possibly corresponds to TRBD1 (6 bases). Between the trimmed V and J ends, which lost 3 bases and 2 bases, there was a span of 19 bases. Germline assignment: CDR1 LGHNA and CDR2 YSLEER. This CDR3 is built from 17 residues. This CDR3 is CASSQDPPPRGNTEAFF. CDR3 bases: TGCGCCAGCAGCCAGGATCCACCCCCCAGGGGAAACACTGAAGCTTTCTTT.

This chain uses TRBV4-1 with TRBJ1-1; 8 positions agree with TRBD1. CDR1 MGHRA and CDR2 YSYEKL come from the germline V gene. V was pared by 4 bases and J by 0 bases, with 4 bases of the junction left unmatched. The CDR3 is made up of 15 amino acids. CDR3 coding DNA: TGCGCCAGCAGCCTGACAGGGGAGATGAACACTGAAGCTTTCTTT. Its protein product is CASSLTGEMNTEAFF.

There are a few counts of this clone. The J gene is TRBJ2-2, the V gene TRBV5-1; 12 bases line up with TRBD2. J gave up 1 base and V 0 bases, and 7 bases lay outside the gene matches. Germline V gene sequence: CDR1 SGHRS, CDR2 YFSETQ. The CDR3 sequence is 19 residues long. The CDR3, as DNA: TGCGCCAGCAGCTTGGCACTAGCGGGGGGCAAGCGGAACACCGGGGAGCTGTTTTTT. This translates into CASSLALAGGKRNTGELFF.

The chain is built from TRBV2 and TRBJ2-1; 7 bases are shared with TRBD1. The J segment lost 7 bases and the V segment lost 4 bases, leaving 10 bases of the junction unmatched. Germline values: CDR1 SNHLY, CDR2 FYNNEI. This CDR3 is built from 15 residues. CDR3 DNA: TGTGCCAGCAGTGCGACAGGGAAGGTAGCGAATGAGCAGTTCTTC. It codes for CASSATGKVANEQFF.

The chain has TRBV11-2 and TRBJ1-1; D is unresolved. The V end was cut by 5 bases, the J end by 2 bases, with 12 bases between. The CDR3 length is 14 residues. The V gene's germline CDR1 is SGHAT and CDR2 FQNNGV. The CDR3: CASSLGAANTEAFF. In nucleotides, the CDR3 is TGTGCCAGCAGCCTGGGAGCGGCTAACACTGAAGCTTTCTTT.